This TCR beta chain was captured in a study of CD8+ T cells in alopecia areata. Study-wide results and limits: Scalp clonality and expanded CD8+ clones among the top 100 showed significant decreases with tofacitinib. Alopecia totalis/universalis scalp especially showed more expanded CD8+ clones than normal scalp.

cDNA prepared by RNA extraction and subsequent reverse transcription served as the template for sequencing. Some clones are missing from TCRdb's copy, which holds only in-frame ones; the method was immunoSEQ multiplex PCR. The profile shows 200,000 or so clones, roughly 44% of them singletons. This clone came up a few times. Its antigen is unidentified. Documented treatment: oral pan-JAK inhibitor, 5-10 mg twice daily. Peripheral blood, together with lesional scalp punch biopsies, was collected from alopecia areata patients. PBMCs, the starting material, were the source of sorted CD4+ and CD8+ T cells. V lost 4 bases to trimming and J lost 8 bases; unmatched junction nucleotides: 7. CDR1 and CDR2 from the germline V gene are SGHRS and YFSETQ. CDR3 length: 14 residues.

J is TRBJ2-1 and V is TRBV5-1, with 9 bases aligning to TRBD2. The sequenced sample was CD4+ T cells sorted from blood, obtained at approximately week 39, from a patient treated with tofacitinib. The sequence was obtained from a human donor with alopecia areata. CDR3 coding DNA: TGCGCCAGCAGCCACCGGACTAGCGTGGATGAGCAGTTCTTC. Translation gives CASSHRTSVDEQFF.